This T cell receptor (beta chain) derives from a study of metastatic and nonmetastatic thyroid tumors. With MiXCR, TCRdb reprocessed the PCR reads. The sample carries 32,000 or so clones, 18% recorded once. Among the patients, none had received any treatment before thyroid surgery. The CDR3 sequence is 17 residues long. Trimming cost V 0 bases and J 0 bases, with 9 bases left between them. Germline CDR1 reads MNHNS; CDR2 reads SASEGT. V and J are TRBV6-1 and TRBJ1-6; D is undetermined. The sequence derives from a male donor with papillary thyroid cancer or a benign thyroid nodule (not recorded which). Some clones in this sample may be carry-over from other donors' samples. Material: blood. The CDR3 sequence is CASSEARGNSYNSPLHF. In DNA form, the CDR3 reads TGTGCCAGCAGTGAAGCGAGAGGAAACTCCTATAATTCACCCCTCCACTTT.